Reported below is one T cell receptor (beta chain). The antigen remains undetermined. The authors ran the immunoSEQ assay, v3.0, at survey level. Data came from immunoSEQ multiplex PCR; TCRdb stores just in-frame clones and leaves some out. This sample has 25,000 to 30,000 clones, with 65% to 85% found just once. The CDR3 spans 14 residues. V shed 2 bases, J shed 2 bases, and the junction held 4 bases outside the gene matches. CDR1 SGDLS and CDR2 YYNGEE come from the germline V gene. This sample stems from a study of long-term antiretroviral therapy in people with HIV. Ahead of DNA extraction, samples held about 0.95-11 million cryopreserved PBMC each. Study results and caveats: Pre-ART clonal expansion yielded clones that dominated the repertoire at all time points. Whereas controls had wider CDR3 length ranges, HIV repertoires had narrower ones.

J is TRBJ2-7 and V is TRBV9; 7 bases align to TRBD1. Sample: unsorted PBMCs, taken 2.7 to 2.9 years after starting antiretroviral therapy. The receptor was derived from a young man with HIV. As DNA, the CDR3 is TGTGCCAGCAGCGTCGGACAGGCCGCCTACGAGCAGTACTTC. Protein product: CASSVGQAAYEQYF.